The present TCR beta chain was sequenced within a study of control samples from healthy donors and cancer patients. CDR3 length equals 12 residues. Germline-derived CDR1 and CDR2 are SNHLY and FYNNEI. With 3 bases removed from V and 13 bases from J, the gap between germline ends came to 15 bases. Produced via immunoSEQ multiplex PCR; TCRdb's table is partial and in-frame only. The sample records about 180,000 clones, around 90% being singletons. This rearrangement joins TRBV2 to TRBJ1-2; TRBD1 is a possible D gene (6 bases). What was sequenced was blood. This receptor was identified in a man aged 25-45 years in good health. The CDR3 reads CASSDGTFLATF. The CDR3 DNA reads as TGTGCCAGCAGTGACGGGACATTTCTAGCCACCTTC.